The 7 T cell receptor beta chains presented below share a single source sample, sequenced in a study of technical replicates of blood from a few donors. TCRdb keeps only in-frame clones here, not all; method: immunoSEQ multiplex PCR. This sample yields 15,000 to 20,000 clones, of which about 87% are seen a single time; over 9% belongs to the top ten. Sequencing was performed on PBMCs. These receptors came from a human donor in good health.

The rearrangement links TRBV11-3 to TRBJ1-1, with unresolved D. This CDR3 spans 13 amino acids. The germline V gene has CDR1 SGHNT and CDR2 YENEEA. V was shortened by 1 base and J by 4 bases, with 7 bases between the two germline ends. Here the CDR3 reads CASSLARATEAFF. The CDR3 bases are TGTGCCAGCAGCTTAGCGCGGGCCACTGAAGCTTTCTTT.

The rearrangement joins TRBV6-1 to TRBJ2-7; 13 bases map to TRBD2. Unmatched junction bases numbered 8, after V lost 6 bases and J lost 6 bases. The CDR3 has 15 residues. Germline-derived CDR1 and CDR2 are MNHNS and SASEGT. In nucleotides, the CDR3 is TGTGCCAGCAGATACGGACTAGCGGGAGCTGCCGAGCAGTACTTC. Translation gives CASRYGLAGAAEQYF.

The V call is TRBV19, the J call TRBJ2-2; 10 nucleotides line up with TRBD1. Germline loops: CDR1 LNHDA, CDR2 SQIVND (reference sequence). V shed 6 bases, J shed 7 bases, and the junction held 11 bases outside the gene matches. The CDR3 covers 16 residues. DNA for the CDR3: TGTGCCAGTAGCCGGAACGACAGGGGGCTCGACGGGGAGCTGTTTTTT. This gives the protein CASSRNDRGLDGELFF. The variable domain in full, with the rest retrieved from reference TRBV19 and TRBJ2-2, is DGGITQSPKYLFRKEGQNVTLSCEQNLNHDAMYWYRQDPGQGLRLIYYSQIVNDFQKGDIAEGYSVSREKKESFPLTVTSAQKNPTAFYLCASSRNDRGLDGELFFGEGSRLTVL.

CDR3 in DNA: TGTGCCAGCAGCCAGATATTGGACAGGGGTAATGGCTACACCTTC. This codes for CASSQILDRGNGYTF. The chain has TRBV5-8 and TRBJ1-2; 9 bases map to TRBD1. The V and J ends lost 4 bases and 6 bases, in that order; junction bases with no gene match: 10. This CDR3 region has 15 residues. Germline CDR1 and CDR2: SGHTS and YDEGEE. The full variable domain, rest sourced from reference TRBV5-8 and TRBJ1-2, is EAGVTQSPTHLIKTRGQQATLRCSPISGHTSVYWYQQALGLGLQFLLWYDEGEERNRGNFPPRFSGRQFPNYSSELNVNALELEDSALYLCASSQILDRGNGYTFGSGTRLTVV.

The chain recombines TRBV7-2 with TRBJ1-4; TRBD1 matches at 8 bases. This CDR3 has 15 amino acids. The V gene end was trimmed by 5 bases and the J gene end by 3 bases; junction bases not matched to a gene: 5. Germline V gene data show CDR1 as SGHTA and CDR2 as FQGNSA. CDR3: CASSPWDRPNEKLFF. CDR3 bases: TGTGCCAGCAGCCCGTGGGACAGGCCTAATGAAAAACTGTTTTTT.

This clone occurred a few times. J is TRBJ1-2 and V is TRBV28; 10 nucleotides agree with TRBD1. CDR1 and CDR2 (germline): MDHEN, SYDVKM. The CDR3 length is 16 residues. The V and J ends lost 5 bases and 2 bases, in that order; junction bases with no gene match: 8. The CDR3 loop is CASSGQGVVSNYGYTF. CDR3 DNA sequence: TGTGCCAGCAGTGGACAGGGGGTGGTTTCGAACTATGGCTACACCTTC.

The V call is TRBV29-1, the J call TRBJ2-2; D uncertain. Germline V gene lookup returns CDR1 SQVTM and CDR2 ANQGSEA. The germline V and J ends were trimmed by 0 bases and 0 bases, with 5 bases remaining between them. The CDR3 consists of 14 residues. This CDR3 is CSVEEHSNTGELFF. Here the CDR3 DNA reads TGCAGCGTTGAAGAACATTCGAACACCGGGGAGCTGTTTTTT.